Following are 9 T cell receptor beta chains from one sample sequenced in a study of CD8 T cell repertoires and HIV-1 epitope variants. No antigen has been identified for these receptors. Method: immunoSEQ multiplex PCR; TCRdb's copy keeps in-frame clones and lacks some. Of thousands of clones in the sample, under 70% were seen once. The specimen was cultured CD8+ T cells derived from PBMCs. The source is a male donor with HIV.

This clone was recorded once. The CDR3 DNA sequence: TGTGCCAGCAGCCTACAAGGGCGGGGCAGGGTGAACACTGAAGCTTTCTTT. Translating gives CASSLQGRGRVNTEAFF. The chain couples TRBV7-6 to TRBJ1-1, with a tentative D call TRBD1 (5 bases). The germline gives CDR1 SGHVS, CDR2 FNYEAQ. V shed 5 bases and J shed 0 bases, with 19 bases lying between them. The CDR3 is 17 residues long.

The rearrangement uses TRBV19 and TRBJ2-2; a possible D gene is TRBD2 (5 bases). This CDR3 comprises 17 residues. V was clipped by 4 bases and J by 0 bases, with 15 bases between them. Germline CDR1 reads LNHDA; CDR2 reads SQIVND (reference sequence). CDR3 amino acids: CASSNWIQTTNTGELFF. The CDR3 DNA reads TGTGCCAGTAGTAACTGGATTCAGACTACGAACACCGGGGAGCTGTTTTTT.

This clone was counted a single time. V usage is TRBV5-5 and J usage is TRBJ2-3, with unresolved D. Germline values: CDR1 SGHKS, CDR2 YYEKEE (reference sequence). V lost 1 base and J lost 0, with 6 bases in between. The CDR3 runs 14 residues. The CDR3: CASSLWSSTDTQYF. For the CDR3, the DNA is TGTGCCAGCAGCTTGTGGAGCAGCACAGATACGCAGTATTTT.

The V gene is TRBV29-1, the J gene TRBJ2-4; tentatively, D is TRBD1 (6 bases). There are 14 residues in the CDR3. V was pared by 4 bases and J by 3 bases, with 13 bases between. Germline-derived CDR1 and CDR2 are SQVTM and ANQGSEA. CDR3 sequence (DNA): TGCAGCGTTGTGAGTTCGGACAGCAAAAACATTCAGTACTTC. It codes for CSVVSSDSKNIQYF. Supplemented by reference TRBV29-1 and TRBJ2-4, the full variable domain reads SAVISQKPSRDICQRGTSLTIQCQVDSQVTMMFWYRQQPGQSLTLIATANQGSEATYESGFVIDKFPISRPNLTFSTLTVSNMSPEDSSIYLCSVVSSDSKNIQYFGAGTRLSVL.

The chain joins TRBV9 to TRBJ2-7; no clear D. Per the germline V gene, CDR1 is SGDLS and CDR2 is YYNGEE. The ends were cut back, 0 bases at V and 5 bases at J, with 6 bases in the middle. The CDR3 spans 12 residues. CDR3 in amino acids: CASSVVGNEQYF. The CDR3 DNA reads as TGTGCCAGCAGCGTAGTGGGGAACGAGCAGTACTTC. Looking up the rest from reference TRBV9 and TRBJ2-7 gives the full variable domain: DSGVTQTPKHLITATGQRVTLRCSPRSGDLSVYWYQQSLDQGLQFLIQYYNGEERAKGNILERFSAQQFPDLHSELNLSSLELGDSALYFCASSVVGNEQYFGPGTRLTVT.

CDR3 DNA sequence: TGTGCCAGCAGCCCCTGGACTAGCGGGGGCCGGGAGCAGTTCTTC. Protein: CASSPWTSGGREQFF. V is TRBV9 and J is TRBJ2-1, with TRBD2 matching over 13 bases. This CDR3 has 15 residues. The junction had 8 bases not matched to a gene; V was cut back by 4 bases and J by 10 bases. Germline CDR1 is SGDLS and CDR2 is YYNGEE.

V is TRBV5-1 and J is TRBJ2-5; 7 bases are a match to TRBD1. The CDR3 length is 15 residues. Germline assignment: CDR1 SGHRS and CDR2 YFSETQ. The ends lost 4 bases at V and 2 bases at J; junction bases unmatched: 8. CDR3 bases: TGCGCCAGCAGCCCCGTTTCGGGACAGCAAGAGACCCAGTACTTC. It codes for CASSPVSGQQETQYF. The whole variable domain, remainder taken from reference TRBV5-1 and TRBJ2-5, is KAGVTQTPRYLIKTRGQQVTLSCSPISGHRSVSWYQQTPGQGLQFLFEYFSETQRNKGNFPGRFSGRQFSNSRSEMNVSTLELGDSALYLCASSPVSGQQETQYFGPGTRLLVL.

This clone was observed a few times. The chain carries TRBV28 and TRBJ1-5; D is uncertain. Germline V gives CDR1 MDHEN, CDR2 SYDVKM. V lost 6 bases to trimming and J lost 4 bases, with 16 bases between them. CDR3 length equals 15 residues. In nucleotides, the CDR3 is TGTGCCAGCAGCCCCGTCGGGGAGACAAATCAGCCCCAGCATTTT. Residues: CASSPVGETNQPQHF.

This clone is deemed medium-sized. This chain uses TRBV28 with TRBJ1-1; no firm D call. CDR1 and CDR2 (germline): MDHEN, SYDVKM. Trimming removed 6 bases from V and 0 bases from J, with 17 bases in between. CDR3 size: 16 residues. The CDR3 DNA reads as TGTGCCAGCAGCCCGAACCTCTCATCTATGAACACTGAAGCTTTCTTT. Translation: CASSPNLSSMNTEAFF.